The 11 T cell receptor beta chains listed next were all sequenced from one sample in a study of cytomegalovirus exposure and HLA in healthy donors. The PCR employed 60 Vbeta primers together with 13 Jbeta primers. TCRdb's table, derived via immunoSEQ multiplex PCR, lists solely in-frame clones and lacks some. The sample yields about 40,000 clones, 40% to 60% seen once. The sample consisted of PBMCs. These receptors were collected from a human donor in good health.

The CDR3 DNA follows: TGTGCCAGCAGCCCGCACAGGTCCCAAGAGACCCAGTACTTC. Encoded protein: CASSPHRSQETQYF. This chain links TRBV9 with TRBJ2-5, with a weak D call TRBD1 (5 bases). In germline, CDR1 is SGDLS, CDR2 YYNGEE. The CDR3 extends over 14 amino acids. Trimming cost V 4 bases and J 1 base, with 11 bases left between them.

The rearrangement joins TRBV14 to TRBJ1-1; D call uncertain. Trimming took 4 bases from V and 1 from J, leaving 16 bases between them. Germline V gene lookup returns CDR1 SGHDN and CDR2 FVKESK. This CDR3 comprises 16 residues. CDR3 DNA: TGTGCCAGCAGCCCTTCTTGGTGGGCGGGGAACACTGAAGCTTTCTTT. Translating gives CASSPSWWAGNTEAFF.

CDR3 region: CASRRDRQIQETQYF. CDR3 nucleotide sequence: TGTGCCAGCAGGAGGGATAGGCAGATCCAAGAGACCCAGTACTTC. The chain combines TRBV2 with TRBJ2-5; D possibly corresponds to TRBD2 (5 bases). The CDR3 is 15 amino acids. V shed 6 bases and J shed 1 base, with 15 bases lying between them. CDR1 and CDR2 from the germline V gene are SNHLY and FYNNEI.

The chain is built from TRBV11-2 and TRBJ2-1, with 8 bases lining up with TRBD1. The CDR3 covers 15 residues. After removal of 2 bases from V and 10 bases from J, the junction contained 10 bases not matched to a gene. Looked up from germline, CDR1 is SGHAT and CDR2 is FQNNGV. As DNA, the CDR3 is TGTGCCAGCAGCTTATATCCCCAGGGGGCTCGGGAGCAGTTCTTC. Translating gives CASSLYPQGAREQFF. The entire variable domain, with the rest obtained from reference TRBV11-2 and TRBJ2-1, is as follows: EAGVAQSPRYKIIEKRQSVAFWCNPISGHATLYWYQQILGQGPKLLIQFQNNGVVDDSQLPKDRFSAERLKGVDSTLKIQPAKLEDSAVYLCASSLYPQGAREQFFGPGTRLTVL.

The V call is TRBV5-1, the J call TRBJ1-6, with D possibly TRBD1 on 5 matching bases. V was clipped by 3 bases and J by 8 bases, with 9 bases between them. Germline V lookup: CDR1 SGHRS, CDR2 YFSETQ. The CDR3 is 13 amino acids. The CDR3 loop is CASSYSGDSPLHF. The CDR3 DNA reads TGCGCCAGCAGCTACTCGGGGGATTCACCCCTCCACTTT.

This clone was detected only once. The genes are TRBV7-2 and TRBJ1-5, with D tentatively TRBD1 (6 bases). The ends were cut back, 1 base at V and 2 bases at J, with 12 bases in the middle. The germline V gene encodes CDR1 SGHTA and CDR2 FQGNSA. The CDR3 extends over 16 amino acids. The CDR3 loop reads CASSLGGGHGNQPQHF. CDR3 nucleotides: TGTGCCAGCAGCTTAGGGGGGGGACACGGCAATCAGCCCCAGCATTTT.

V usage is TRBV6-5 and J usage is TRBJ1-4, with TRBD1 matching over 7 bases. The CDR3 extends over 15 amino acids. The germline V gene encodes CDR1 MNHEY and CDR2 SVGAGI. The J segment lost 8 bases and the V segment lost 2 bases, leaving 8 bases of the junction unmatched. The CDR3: CASSYRGGAGEKLFF. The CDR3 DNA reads TGTGCCAGCAGTTACAGAGGGGGCGCAGGGGAAAAACTGTTTTTT.

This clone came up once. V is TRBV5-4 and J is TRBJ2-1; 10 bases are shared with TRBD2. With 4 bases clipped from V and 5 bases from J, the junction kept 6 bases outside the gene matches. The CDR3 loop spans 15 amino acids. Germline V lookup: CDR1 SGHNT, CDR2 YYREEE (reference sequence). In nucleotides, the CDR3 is TGTGCCAGCAGCCAGGGACTAGCGTTCGACAATGAGCAGTTCTTC. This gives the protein CASSQGLAFDNEQFF.

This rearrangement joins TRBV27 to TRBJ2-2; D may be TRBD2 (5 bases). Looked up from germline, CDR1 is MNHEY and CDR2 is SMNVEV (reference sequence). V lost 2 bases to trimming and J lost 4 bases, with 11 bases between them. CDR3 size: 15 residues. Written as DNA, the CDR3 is TGTGCCAGCAGTTTAGAGACTACCATCACCGGGGAGCTGTTTTTT. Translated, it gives CASSLETTITGELFF.

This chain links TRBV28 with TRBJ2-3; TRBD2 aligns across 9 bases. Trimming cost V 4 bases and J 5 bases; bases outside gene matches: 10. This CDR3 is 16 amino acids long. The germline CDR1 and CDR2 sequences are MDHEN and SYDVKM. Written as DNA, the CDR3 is TGTGCCAGCAGTTCGCCGGGACTAGCATTGGGAGATACGCAGTATTTT. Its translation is CASSSPGLALGDTQYF. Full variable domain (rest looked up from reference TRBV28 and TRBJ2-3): DVKVTQSSRYLVKRTGEKVFLECVQDMDHENMFWYRQDPGLGLRLIYFSYDVKMKEKGDIPEGYSVSREKKERFSLILESASTNQTSMYLCASSSPGLALGDTQYFGPGTRLTVL.

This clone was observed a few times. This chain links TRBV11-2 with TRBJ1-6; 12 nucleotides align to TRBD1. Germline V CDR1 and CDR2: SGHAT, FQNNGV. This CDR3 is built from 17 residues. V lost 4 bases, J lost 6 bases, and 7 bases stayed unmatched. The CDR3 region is CASSSRGGQGANSPLHF. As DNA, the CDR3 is TGTGCCAGCAGCTCCCGCGGGGGACAGGGGGCTAATTCACCCCTCCACTTT. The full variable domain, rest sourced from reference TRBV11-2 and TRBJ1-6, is EAGVAQSPRYKIIEKRQSVAFWCNPISGHATLYWYQQILGQGPKLLIQFQNNGVVDDSQLPKDRFSAERLKGVDSTLKIQPAKLEDSAVYLCASSSRGGQGANSPLHFGNGTRLTVT.